Presented here are 16 T cell receptor beta chains from one specimen sequenced in a study of OX40 agonist ivuxolimab in advanced cancers. Generated by immunoSEQ multiplex PCR, the TCRdb table keeps only in-frame clones and is missing some. The sample lists about 64,000 clones; around nine tenths were seen once. The input for sequencing was CD4+ or CD8+ T cells sorted from blood, taken in a trial of the OX40 agonist ivuxolimab. The receptors come from an adult with an advanced solid tumor such as melanoma, head and neck, liver or kidney cancer.

The gene calls are TRBV19 and TRBJ1-6; D uncertain. Looked up from germline, CDR1 is LNHDA and CDR2 is SQIVND (reference sequence). V lost 6 bases and J 0 bases, leaving 9 bases between the germline ends. The CDR3 has 15 amino acids. The CDR3 nucleotides are TGTGCCAGTAGGAGTCAGAGCTCCTATAATTCACCCCTCCACTTT. Translation gives CASRSQSSYNSPLHF.

The V and J genes are TRBV7-8 and TRBJ1-5; no firm D call. This CDR3 comprises 15 residues. V gave up 1 base and J gave up 3 bases, with 10 bases separating them. Per the germline V gene, CDR1 is SGHVS and CDR2 is FQNEAQ. In DNA, the CDR3 is TGTGCCAGCAGCTTAGTCGGGGATACCAATCAGCCCCAGCATTTT. Protein: CASSLVGDTNQPQHF.

V is TRBV4-2 and J is TRBJ2-5; D uncertain. Germline lookup yields CDR1 LGHNA and CDR2 YNFKEQ. The CDR3 covers 14 residues. V lost 4 bases and J 1 base, leaving 10 bases between the germline ends. The CDR3 region is CASSRTSLQETQYF. Written as DNA, the CDR3 is TGTGCCAGCAGCCGGACCAGTCTCCAAGAGACCCAGTACTTC.

This sequence joins TRBV28 and TRBJ1-2, with 7 bases that match TRBD1. In germline, CDR1 is MDHEN, CDR2 SYDVKM. The CDR3 covers 12 residues. V lost 7 bases, J lost 8 bases, and 7 bases stayed unmatched. The CDR3 coding sequence is TGTGCCAGCAACCAGGGGGGCTGGGGCTACACCTTC. It encodes CASNQGGWGYTF.

This chain connects TRBV5-1 to TRBJ1-5, with D possibly TRBD1 on 6 matching bases. V was clipped by 1 base and J by 4 bases, with 12 bases between them. The CDR3 has 15 residues. Per germline, CDR1 SGHRS and CDR2 YFSETQ. The CDR3 coding sequence is TGCGCCAGCAGCTTGACGGACAGCAAGAATCAGCCCCAGCATTTT. Protein product: CASSLTDSKNQPQHF.

This clone appeared once. The chain combines TRBV4-1 with TRBJ1-2; D possibly corresponds to TRBD1 (6 bases). This CDR3 comprises 18 residues. Trimming took off 5 bases at V and 1 base at J, with 23 bases between the two ends. In germline, CDR1 is MGHRA, CDR2 YSYEKL. This chain's CDR3 is CASSVRLMTGSINYGYTF. CDR3 nucleotide sequence: TGCGCCAGCAGCGTACGATTAATGACAGGCTCCATTAACTATGGCTACACCTTC.

The V call is TRBV5-8, the J call TRBJ2-2, with D possibly being TRBD2 (5 bases). The CDR3 spans 16 residues. The V gene's germline CDR1 is SGHTS and CDR2 YDEGEE. Trimming cost V 7 bases and J 6 bases, with 22 bases left between them. CDR3 residues: CASHLRGQASAGELFF. In nucleotides, the CDR3 is TGTGCCAGCCATCTCCGGGGTCAGGCTAGTGCCGGGGAGCTGTTTTTT.

The chain is built from TRBV2 and TRBJ2-5, with D possibly matching TRBD2 (6 bases). Germline assignment: CDR1 SNHLY and CDR2 FYNNEI. This CDR3 is built from 14 residues. V shed 6 bases and J shed 3 bases, with 14 bases lying between them. The CDR3 here is CASSTGSGEETQYF. DNA of the CDR3: TGTGCCAGCAGCACCGGGAGTGGGGAAGAGACCCAGTACTTC.

The table lists this clone with a count of one. This sequence joins TRBV10-3 and TRBJ1-1; weak D call: TRBD1 (5 bases). CDR3 length: 13 amino acids. V gave up 7 bases and J gave up 0 bases, with 9 bases separating them. Looked up from germline, CDR1 is ENHRY and CDR2 is SYGVKD. CDR3 bases: TGTGCCATCAAGGGGCAGCTGAACACTGAAGCTTTCTTT. As protein: CAIKGQLNTEAFF.

The chain uses TRBV28 and TRBJ2-3, with D uncertain. V was clipped by 5 bases and J by 6 bases, with 9 bases between them. Germline V lookup: CDR1 MDHEN, CDR2 SYDVKM. The CDR3 loop spans 12 amino acids. CDR3 sequence (DNA): TGTGCCAGCAGTGCCCTATGGGATACGCAGTATTTT. It is translated as CASSALWDTQYF. Full variable domain (outside the CDR3, taken from reference TRBV28 and TRBJ2-3): DVKVTQSSRYLVKRTGEKVFLECVQDMDHENMFWYRQDPGLGLRLIYFSYDVKMKEKGDIPEGYSVSREKKERFSLILESASTNQTSMYLCASSALWDTQYFGPGTRLTVL.

Written as DNA, the CDR3 is TGTGCCAGCAGCCCTAGGGGCGCCGGACAGGGTAGATACGAGCAGTACTTC. Protein sequence: CASSPRGAGQGRYEQYF. The J gene is TRBJ2-7, the V gene TRBV7-8; TRBD1 matches at 8 bases. The V gene's germline CDR1 is SGHVS and CDR2 FQNEAQ. With 5 bases clipped from V and 4 bases from J, the junction kept 16 bases outside the gene matches. The CDR3 has 17 residues.

The rearrangement uses TRBV28 and TRBJ1-4, with 9 positions matching TRBD1. J lost 0 bases, V lost 2 bases, and 7 bases had no gene match. CDR1 is MDHEN, CDR2 SYDVKM, per germline. The CDR3 spans 18 residues. CDR3 in amino acids: CASSLAGTGFSTNEKLFF. The CDR3 region has the DNA TGTGCCAGCAGTTTAGCCGGGACAGGGTTTTCAACTAATGAAAAACTGTTTTTT.

The chain is built from TRBV19 and TRBJ2-5, with 9 bases that match TRBD2. J gave up 4 bases and V 4 bases, and 10 bases lay outside the gene matches. Germline V gene data show CDR1 as LNHDA and CDR2 as SQIVND (reference sequence). This CDR3 comprises 16 residues. Here the CDR3 DNA reads TGTGCCAGTAGTACGGGGACTAGCCGAGTACCAGAGACCCAGTACTTC. It specifies CASSTGTSRVPETQYF.

This clone was found a few times. The chain uses TRBV19 and TRBJ2-7, with D perhaps matching TRBD1 or TRBD2 (7 bases each). Per germline, CDR1 LNHDA and CDR2 SQIVND (reference sequence). Trimming took off 5 bases at V and 6 bases at J, with 17 bases between the two ends. This CDR3 region has 14 residues. The CDR3 sequence is CASSSQGRGGEQYF. The CDR3 coding sequence is TGTGCCAGTAGTTCCCAGGGCAGGGGGGGCGAGCAGTACTTC.

This chain links TRBV30 with TRBJ1-1; 8 bases line up with TRBD1. Germline CDR1 is GTSNPN and CDR2 is SVGIG (reference sequence). Trimming removed 5 bases from V and 4 bases from J; junction bases left unmatched: 6. This CDR3 comprises 13 residues. The CDR3 protein is CAWGQGIITEAFF. The CDR3, as DNA: TGTGCCTGGGGACAGGGTATAATCACTGAAGCTTTCTTT.

V and J are TRBV28 and TRBJ1-4; 7 bases align to TRBD1. This CDR3 is 16 amino acids long. CDR1 is MDHEN and CDR2 is SYDVKM in the germline V gene. V was clipped by 5 bases and J by 0 bases; unmatched bases: 6. DNA for the CDR3: TGTGCCAGCAGTCTGACAGGGTATGCAACTAATGAAAAACTGTTTTTT. It specifies CASSLTGYATNEKLFF.